A single sample is the source of the 7 T cell receptor beta chains below, sequenced in a study of type 1 regulatory T cells. MiXCR, applied by TCRdb to the reads, yields one record per CDR3 protein. The data show roughly 71,000 distinct CDR3 sequences, around 68% seen once. These receptors lack a known antigen. What was sequenced was cultured T cells, either the whole culture or a sorted T cell fraction (not recorded which). Subset given: Tr1-enriched cell product generated in vitro against host alloantigens. The receptors come from a human donor in good health.

The CDR3 spells CASRDSGDGYTF. CDR3 in DNA: TGTGCCAGCAGAGATAGTGGGGATGGCTACACCTTC. The V call is TRBV14, the J call TRBJ1-2; D not resolved. The CDR3 has 12 amino acids. Germline V gene lookup returns CDR1 SGHDN and CDR2 FVKESK. Trimming shortened V by 6 bases and J by 6 bases, and 11 bases separated the two germline ends.

The CDR3 bases are TGTGCCAGCTCACCAACAGGGGGCCACGAGCAGTACTTC. Translating it yields CASSPTGGHEQYF. The chain uses TRBV18 and TRBJ2-7; 9 nucleotides align to TRBD1. This CDR3 region has 13 residues. Unmatched junction bases numbered 1, after V lost 2 bases and J lost 5 bases. Per the germline V gene, CDR1 is KGHSH and CDR2 is LQKENI. The whole variable domain, filled in from reference TRBV18 and TRBJ2-7, reads NAGVMQNPRHLVRRRGQEARLRCSPMKGHSHVYWYRQLPEEGLKFMVYLQKENIIDESGMPKERFSAEFPKEGPSILRIQQVVRGDSAAYFCASSPTGGHEQYFGPGTRLTVT.

This clonotype showed up just once. The V call is TRBV10-2, the J call TRBJ2-5; D uncertain. V lost 3 bases and J lost 5, with 4 bases in between. From germline, CDR1 is WSHSY and CDR2 SAAADI. This CDR3 has 11 amino acids. The CDR3 bases are TGCGCCAGCAGTGAAGAGGAGACCCAGTACTTC. Translation: CASSEEETQYF.

The chain links TRBV20-1 to TRBJ1-1; D ambiguous. V was clipped by 6 bases and J by 1 base, with 12 bases between them. This CDR3 is built from 13 residues. Germline V gene sequence: CDR1 DFQATT, CDR2 SNEGSKA (reference sequence). The CDR3 spells CSADVQRNTEAFF. The DNA of the CDR3 is TGCAGTGCGGATGTCCAGCGGAACACTGAAGCTTTCTTT.

This clonotype appeared a few times. The chain is built from TRBV20-1 and TRBJ1-2; possible D gene TRBD1, 6 bases. Deletions cut 1 base from V and 3 bases from J, with 21 bases between. Germline V gene data show CDR1 as DFQATT and CDR2 as SNEGSKA (reference sequence). CDR3 size: 17 residues. CDR3 residues: CSARVWGTGQGYYGYTF. CDR3 in DNA: TGCAGTGCTAGAGTTTGGGGAACAGGGCAAGGCTACTATGGCTACACCTTC.

V and J are TRBV5-1 and TRBJ2-2; D gene uncertain. This CDR3 spans 18 amino acids. Germline V CDR1 and CDR2: SGHRS, YFSETQ. Trimming removed 0 bases from V and 3 bases from J, with 18 bases in between. The CDR3 DNA reads as TGCGCCAGCAGCTTGGCGACTCGCTCACCCAAATACACCGGGGAGCTGTTTTTT. It translates to CASSLATRSPKYTGELFF. The full variable domain, its missing parts supplied by reference TRBV5-1 and TRBJ2-2, is KAGVTQTPRYLIKTRGQQVTLSCSPISGHRSVSWYQQTPGQGLQFLFEYFSETQRNKGNFPGRFSGRQFSNSRSEMNVSTLELGDSALYLCASSLATRSPKYTGELFFGEGSRLTVL.

V usage is TRBV12-3 or TRBV12-4 and J usage is TRBJ2-3; TRBD1 matches 8 bases. V trimming: 4 bases; J trimming: 6 bases; junction bases outside the gene matches: 9. The CDR3 totals 15 residues. The CDR3 reads CASSSWDRLLDTQYF. The CDR3 DNA reads as TGTGCCAGCAGTTCTTGGGACAGGCTTTTGGATACGCAGTATTTT.